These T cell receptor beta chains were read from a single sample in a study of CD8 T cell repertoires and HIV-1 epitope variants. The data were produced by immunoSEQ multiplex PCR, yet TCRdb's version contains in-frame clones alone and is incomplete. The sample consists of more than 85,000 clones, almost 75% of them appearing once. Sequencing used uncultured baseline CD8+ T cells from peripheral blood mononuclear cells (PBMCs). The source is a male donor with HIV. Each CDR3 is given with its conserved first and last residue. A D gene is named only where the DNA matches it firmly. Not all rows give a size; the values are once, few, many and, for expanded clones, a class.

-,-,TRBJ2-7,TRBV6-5,CASSYSGGEYEQYF,TGTGCCAGCAGTTACTCGGGCGGGGAGTACGAGCAGTACTTC
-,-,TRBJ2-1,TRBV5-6,CASSFADGVLPANEQFF,TGTGCCAGCAGCTTCGCAGACGGAGTACTCCCTGCCAATGAGCAGTTCTTC
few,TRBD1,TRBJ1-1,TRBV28,CANRGMNTEAFF,TGTGCCAACAGGGGGATGAACACTGAAGCTTTCTTT
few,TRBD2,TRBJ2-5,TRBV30,CAWSRLAGRETQYF,TGTGCCTGGAGTAGACTAGCGGGGAGAGAGACCCAGTACTTC
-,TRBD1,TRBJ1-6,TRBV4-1,CASSQDRGFGSPLHF,TGCGCCAGCAGCCAAGACAGGGGGTTTGGATCACCCCTCCACTTT
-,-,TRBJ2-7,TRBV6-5,CASSYSNSGPPQYF,TGTGCCAGCAGTTACTCGAATTCTGGTCCACCGCAGTACTTC
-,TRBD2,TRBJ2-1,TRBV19,CASSIGTSGSSYNEQFF,TGTGCCAGTAGTATAGGGACTAGCGGGAGCTCCTACAATGAGCAGTTCTTC
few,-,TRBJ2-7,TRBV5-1,CASSLAWEGASEQYF,TGCGCCAGCAGCTTGGCCTGGGAGGGGGCAAGCGAGCAGTACTTC
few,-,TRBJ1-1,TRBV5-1,CASSLGGSLNTEAFF,TGCGCCAGCAGCTTGGGAGGCAGCCTGAACACTGAAGCTTTCTTT
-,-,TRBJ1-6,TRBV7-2,CASSLQWNSPLHF,TGTGCCAGCAGCTTACAATGGAATTCACCCCTCCACTTT
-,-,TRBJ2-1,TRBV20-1,CSARTHEQFF,TGCAGCGCGAGAACGCATGAGCAGTTCTTC
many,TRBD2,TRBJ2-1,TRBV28,CASRSRLAALNEQFF,TGTGCCAGCAGGAGCCGACTAGCGGCCCTCAATGAGCAGTTCTTC
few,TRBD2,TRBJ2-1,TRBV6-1,CASSTTSGSGNEQFF,TGTGCCAGCAGCACAACTAGCGGGAGCGGCAATGAGCAGTTCTTC
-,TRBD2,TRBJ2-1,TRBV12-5,CASGLGSGGARNEQFF,TGTGCTAGTGGTTTGGGGAGCGGGGGGGCGCGGAATGAGCAGTTCTTC
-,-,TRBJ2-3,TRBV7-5,CATSAPSEVSSTDTQYF,TGTGCCACCAGCGCACCCTCAGAAGTCTCTAGCACAGATACGCAGTATTTT
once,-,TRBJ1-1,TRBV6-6,CASRPTIDTEAFF,TGTGCCAGCCGTCCAACTATCGACACTGAAGCTTTCTTT
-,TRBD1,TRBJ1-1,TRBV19,CASSTRQGGTEAFF,TGTGCCAGTAGTACTCGACAGGGAGGGACTGAAGCTTTCTTT
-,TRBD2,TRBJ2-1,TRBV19,CASSLEYSGGLDEQFF,TGTGCCAGTAGCCTCGAGTATAGCGGGGGTCTAGATGAGCAGTTCTTC
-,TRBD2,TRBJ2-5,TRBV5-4,CASRPRRGEGETQYF,TGTGCCAGCAGACCTCGCCGGGGGGAGGGGGAGACCCAGTACTTC
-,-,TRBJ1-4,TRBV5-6,CASSLGGTNEKLFF,TGTGCCAGCAGCTTGGGGGGAACTAATGAAAAACTGTTTTTT
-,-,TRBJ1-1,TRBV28,CASLPQGNLGTEAFF,TGTGCCTCCCTACCCCAGGGCAACCTGGGGACTGAAGCTTTCTTT
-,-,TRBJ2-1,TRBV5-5,CASSLGPTQSYNEQFF,TGTGCCAGCAGCTTGGGACCAACACAGAGCTACAATGAGCAGTTCTTC
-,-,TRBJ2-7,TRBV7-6,CASSLESRAEQYF,TGTGCCAGCAGCTTAGAAAGCCGGGCCGAGCAGTACTTC
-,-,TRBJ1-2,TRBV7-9,CASRPQGSNYGYTF,TGTGCCAGCAGACCACAGGGATCTAACTATGGCTACACCTTC
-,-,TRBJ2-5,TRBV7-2,CASSLVGGRPQETQYF,TGTGCCAGCAGCTTAGTGGGGGGCCGCCCCCAAGAGACCCAGTACTTC
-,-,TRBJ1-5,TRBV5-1,CASSRGTGRFQPQHF,TGCGCCAGCAGCAGGGGCACAGGACGCTTTCAGCCCCAGCATTTT
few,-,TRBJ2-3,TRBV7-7,CASSSLGGGPDTQYF,TGTGCCAGCAGCTCCCTAGGTGGGGGTCCAGATACGCAGTATTTT
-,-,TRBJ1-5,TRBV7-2,CASSAQEGQPQHF,TGTGCCAGCAGCGCGCAGGAGGGGCAGCCCCAGCATTTT
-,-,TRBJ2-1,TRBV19,CASSRGRSSYNEQFF,TGTGCCAGTAGTCGCGGGCGTAGCTCCTACAATGAGCAGTTCTTC
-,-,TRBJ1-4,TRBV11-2,CASSQDTGHNEKLFF,TGTGCCAGCAGCCAGGACACTGGTCATAATGAAAAACTGTTTTTT
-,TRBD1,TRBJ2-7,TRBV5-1,CASSPGTGLIYEQYF,TGCGCCAGCAGCCCCGGGACAGGGCTAATCTACGAGCAGTACTTC
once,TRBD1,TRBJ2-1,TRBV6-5,CASRLGQGNYNEQFF,TGTGCCAGCCGACTGGGACAGGGGAACTACAATGAGCAGTTCTTC
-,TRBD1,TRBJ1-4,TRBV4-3,CASRNRGSSEKLFF,TGCGCCAGCAGAAACAGGGGGAGCAGTGAAAAACTGTTTTTT
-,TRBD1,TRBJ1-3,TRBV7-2,CASSAGQGAAGNTIYF,TGTGCCAGCAGCGCGGGACAGGGGGCGGCTGGAAACACCATATATTTT
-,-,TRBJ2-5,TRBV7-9,CASSSPQETQYF,TGTGCCAGCAGCTCTCCCCAAGAGACCCAGTACTTC
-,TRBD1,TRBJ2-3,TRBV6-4,CASSRRTGGSTDTQYF,TGTGCCAGCAGTAGACGGACAGGGGGTAGCACAGATACGCAGTATTTT
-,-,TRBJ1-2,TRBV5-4,CASSFSGLGANGYTF,TGTGCCAGCAGCTTCTCCGGTCTGGGGGCAAATGGCTACACCTTC
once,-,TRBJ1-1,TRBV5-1,CASSPGIGVAEAFF,TGCGCCAGCAGCCCTGGCATTGGGGTCGCTGAAGCTTTCTTT
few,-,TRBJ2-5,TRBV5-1,CASHISPGAGETQYF,TGCGCCAGCCATATCTCCCCGGGGGCGGGGGAGACCCAGTACTTC
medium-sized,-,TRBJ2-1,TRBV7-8,CASSLDSSYNEQFF,TGTGCCAGCAGCTTAGATAGCTCCTACAATGAGCAGTTCTTC
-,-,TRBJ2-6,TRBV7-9,CASSPLGPGANVLTF,TGTGCCAGCAGCCCCTTGGGTCCCGGGGCCAACGTCCTGACTTTC
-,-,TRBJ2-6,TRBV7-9,CASSPEGGSSGANVLTF,TGTGCCAGCAGCCCCGAGGGGGGGTCCTCTGGGGCCAACGTCCTGACTTTC
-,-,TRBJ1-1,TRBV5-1,CASSLSGDTEAFF,TGCGCCAGCAGCTTGTCGGGGGACACTGAAGCTTTCTTT
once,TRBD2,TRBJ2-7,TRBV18,CASSPAGGFSYEQYF,TGTGCCAGCTCCCCCGCCGGGGGGTTCTCCTACGAGCAGTACTTC
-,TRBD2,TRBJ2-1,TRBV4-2,CASSPRALAGGNEQFF,TGTGCCAGCAGCCCGCGAGCACTAGCGGGAGGGAATGAGCAGTTCTTC
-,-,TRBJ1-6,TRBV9,CASSVSESYNSPLHF,TGTGCCAGCAGCGTATCAGAGTCCTATAATTCACCCCTCCACTTT
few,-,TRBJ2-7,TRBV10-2,CASSEGNRGVYEQYF,TGCGCCAGCAGTGAGGGTAATCGGGGCGTCTACGAGCAGTACTTC
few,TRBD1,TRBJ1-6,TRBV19,CASSIQGAENSPLHF,TGTGCCAGTAGTATTCAGGGGGCAGAAAATTCACCCCTCCACTTT
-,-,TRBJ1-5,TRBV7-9,CASSLEDQPQHF,TGTGCCAGCAGCTTAGAGGATCAGCCCCAGCATTTT
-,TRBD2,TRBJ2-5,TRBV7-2,CASSLIGTRTSGKETQYF,TGTGCCAGCAGCTTAATCGGAACGAGGACTAGCGGGAAAGAGACCCAGTACTTC
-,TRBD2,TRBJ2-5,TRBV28,CASSWGERGQVETQYF,TGTGCCAGCAGTTGGGGAGAGCGGGGTCAAGTAGAGACCCAGTACTTC
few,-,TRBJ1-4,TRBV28,CASSSRAGDNEKLFF,TGTGCCAGCAGTTCCCGAGCAGGGGATAATGAAAAACTGTTTTTT
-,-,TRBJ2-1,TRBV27,CASKAVDNEQFF,TGTGCCAGCAAGGCCGTCGACAATGAGCAGTTCTTC
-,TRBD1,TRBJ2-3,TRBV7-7,CASSPGTGSTDTQYF,TGTGCTAGCAGCCCCGGGACAGGGAGCACAGATACGCAGTATTTT
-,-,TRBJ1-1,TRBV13,CASTLRTNTEAFF,TGTGCCAGCACCCTTAGGACGAACACTGAAGCTTTCTTT
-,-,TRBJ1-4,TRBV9,CASSFSGSEVEKLFF,TGTGCCAGCAGCTTTTCAGGCAGCGAGGTAGAAAAACTGTTTTTT
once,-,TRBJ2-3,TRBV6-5,CASRGPGPNTQYF,TGTGCCAGCCGAGGACCCGGCCCAAATACGCAGTATTTT